This T cell receptor beta chain was observed in a study of long-term antiretroviral therapy in people with HIV. They ran version v3.0 of the immunoSEQ assay at survey level. The table came from immunoSEQ multiplex PCR; TCRdb's copy has only in-frame clones and leaves some out. The table lists about 39,000 clones, roughly nine tenths of them singletons. From each donor, at least one pre-ART PBMC sample and at least two post-ART PBMC samples were obtained. Before they underwent DNA extraction, samples held about 1-10 million cryopreserved PBMC. Turning to this clone: Its antigen is not known.

V was clipped by 1 base and J by 5 bases; unmatched bases: 5. There are 15 residues in the CDR3. Germline CDR1 is SGHTA and CDR2 is FQGNSA. General observations from the study: The repertoire was dominated at all time points by clones expanded before ART. Transplant donor controls retained higher diversity, though diversity increased after ART.

This sequence was found in a woman aged 45-59 years with HIV. The sample was unsorted PBMCs, taken 1.2 years after starting antiretroviral therapy. This sequence joins TRBV7-2 and TRBJ1-5; 7 bases fit TRBD1. DNA for the CDR3: TGTGCCAGCAGCTTAGTACAGGGGTCGTATCAGCCCCAGCATTTT. Translation gives CASSLVQGSYQPQHF.